These 22 T cell receptor beta chains came from one sample sequenced in a study of cytomegalovirus exposure and HLA in healthy donors. Researchers ran the PCR with 60 Vbeta and 13 Jbeta primers. Measured with immunoSEQ multiplex PCR; TCRdb has only the in-frame clones, and not every one. The repertoire holds over 150,000 clones, with around 74% as singletons. Sequencing was carried out using PBMCs. The receptors stem from a girl aged 5-17 years in good health and CMV-seropositive.

CDR3 nucleotides: TGTGCCAGCTCACGCACAGGGGATCAGCCCCAGCATTTT. As protein: CASSRTGDQPQHF. The chain joins TRBV18 to TRBJ1-5; 7 nucleotides match TRBD1. V trimming: 4 bases; J trimming: 5 bases; junction bases outside the gene matches: 2. CDR3 length: 13 amino acids. CDR1 and CDR2 (germline): KGHSH, LQKENI. Together with reference TRBV18 and TRBJ1-5, the CDR3 gives the full variable domain: NAGVMQNPRHLVRRRGQEARLRCSPMKGHSHVYWYRQLPEEGLKFMVYLQKENIIDESGMPKERFSAEFPKEGPSILRIQQVVRGDSAAYFCASSRTGDQPQHFGDGTRLSIL.

This chain links TRBV6-6 with TRBJ1-4; 7 bases align to TRBD1. Germline loops: CDR1 MNHNY, CDR2 SVGAGI (reference sequence). The CDR3 loop spans 12 amino acids. The junction had 11 bases not matched to a gene; V was cut back by 7 bases and J by 15 bases. Here the CDR3 DNA reads TGTGCCAGCAATCCTTCGACAGGGTTTTTGTTTTTT. Translated, it gives CASNPSTGFLFF.

This sequence joins TRBV4-3 and TRBJ2-5; possibly TRBD1 for D (6 bases). The germline gives CDR1 LGHNA, CDR2 YSLEER. The CDR3 has 15 residues. The V end lost 1 base, the J end lost 3 bases, and 12 bases lay between the germline ends. The CDR3 sequence is CASSQGTGLKETQYF. The CDR3 nucleotides read TGCGCCAGCAGCCAAGGAACAGGGCTAAAAGAGACCCAGTACTTC.

The chain uses TRBV11-3 and TRBJ1-2; the D is unclear. Germline assignment: CDR1 SGHNT and CDR2 YENEEA. The CDR3 spans 15 residues. With 5 bases removed from V and 0 bases from J, the gap between germline ends came to 13 bases. CDR3 region: CASSPVADPNYGYTF. In DNA, the CDR3 is TGTGCCAGCAGCCCTGTAGCCGACCCTAACTATGGCTACACCTTC.

The V gene is TRBV4-1, the J gene TRBJ1-5, with TRBD1 matching 7 bases. The CDR3 spans 17 residues. Trimming removed 1 base from V and 2 bases from J; junction bases left unmatched: 8. Germline V gene lookup returns CDR1 MGHRA and CDR2 YSYEKL. The CDR3 DNA reads as TGCGCCAGCAGCCAAGGGATGAGGGGACAGCGCAATCAGCCCCAGCATTTT. It codes for CASSQGMRGQRNQPQHF.

This chain connects TRBV9 to TRBJ1-6, with TRBD1 matching over 8 bases. Per germline, CDR1 SGDLS and CDR2 YYNGEE. This CDR3 is 15 amino acids long. Trimming at V came to 4 bases and at J to 8 bases, leaving 8 bases not matched to a gene. The CDR3 reads CASSPEGQGHSPLHF. The CDR3, as DNA: TGTGCCAGCAGCCCCGAAGGACAGGGTCATTCACCCCTCCACTTT.

The V call is TRBV2, the J call TRBJ2-3, with D possibly TRBD2 on 6 matching bases. The CDR3 runs 14 residues. Germline-derived CDR1 and CDR2 are SNHLY and FYNNEI. Trimming took 5 bases from V and 4 from J, leaving 13 bases between them. The CDR3 coding sequence is TGTGCCAGCAGTTCCTTACTAGCCGCAGATACGCAGTATTTT. Its translation: CASSSLLAADTQYF.

The V gene is TRBV7-2, the J gene TRBJ1-4, with 8 bases fitting TRBD1. The J segment lost 8 bases and the V segment lost 4 bases, leaving 12 bases of the junction unmatched. CDR1 and CDR2 from the germline V gene are SGHTA and FQGNSA. The CDR3 sequence is 16 residues long. CDR3 sequence reads: CASSSTQGAGTEKLFF. CDR3 nucleotide sequence: TGTGCCAGCAGCTCAACCCAGGGGGCGGGGACGGAAAAACTGTTTTTT.

CDR3: CASSLGGARETQYF. The CDR3 bases are TGTGCCAGCAGCTTAGGGGGCGCGAGAGAGACCCAGTACTTC. The genes are TRBV7-7 and TRBJ2-5, with D maybe TRBD1 (5 bases). V was pared by 1 base and J by 4 bases, with 10 bases between. The CDR3 extends over 14 amino acids. Germline lookup yields CDR1 SSHAT and CDR2 FNYEAQ (reference sequence).

This clone was seen just once. This chain connects TRBV27 to TRBJ1-6; 7 bases map to TRBD1. The germline gives CDR1 MNHEY, CDR2 SMNVEV (reference sequence). With 5 bases clipped from V and 6 bases from J, the junction kept 10 bases outside the gene matches. This CDR3 spans 16 amino acids. The chain's CDR3 is CASSAMGQIVNSPLHF. CDR3 nucleotide sequence: TGTGCCAGCAGTGCGATGGGACAGATTGTTAATTCACCCCTCCACTTT.

A few counts support this clone. The V and J genes are TRBV7-9 and TRBJ2-3; TRBD1 aligns across 10 bases. V was clipped by 4 bases and J by 4 bases; unmatched bases: 2. The CDR3 sequence is 14 residues long. The germline CDR1 and CDR2 sequences are SEHNR and FQNEAQ (reference sequence). The CDR3: CASSWDRGADTQYF. The CDR3 region has the DNA TGTGCCAGCAGCTGGGACAGGGGTGCAGATACGCAGTATTTT.

The gene calls are TRBV25-1 and TRBJ2-1; 7 bases are a match to TRBD1. Trimming removed 2 bases from V and 4 bases from J; junction bases left unmatched: 5. Germline loops: CDR1 MGHDK, CDR2 SYGVNS. The CDR3 has 15 residues. DNA of the CDR3: TGTGCCAGCAGTGAAAAAGACAGGGCTTACAATGAGCAGTTCTTC. The encoded protein is CASSEKDRAYNEQFF. The whole variable domain, remainder taken from reference TRBV25-1 and TRBJ2-1, is EADIYQTPRYLVIGTGKKITLECSQTMGHDKMYWYQQDPGMELHLIHYSYGVNSTEKGDLSSESTVSRIRTEHFPLTLESARPSHTSQYLCASSEKDRAYNEQFFGPGTRLTVL.

The chain recombines TRBV10-3 with TRBJ1-2; TRBD1 aligns across 7 bases. Trimming cost V 2 bases and J 5 bases; bases outside gene matches: 5. The CDR3 consists of 14 residues. Germline loops: CDR1 ENHRY, CDR2 SYGVKD. The CDR3 DNA follows: TGTGCCATCAGTGAGATCGGGACAGCTTATGGCTACACCTTC. Its translation: CAISEIGTAYGYTF.

The V and J genes are TRBV29-1 and TRBJ2-3; D gene ambiguous. Trimming shortened V by 5 bases and J by 2 bases, and 14 bases separated the two germline ends. The CDR3 runs to 14 residues. CDR1 is SQVTM and CDR2 is ANQGSEA in the germline V gene. The CDR3: CSVTGQVVTDTQYF. The CDR3 nucleotides are TGCAGCGTTACCGGCCAGGTCGTCACAGATACGCAGTATTTT.

The chain couples TRBV6-6 to TRBJ2-7; no clear D gene. CDR1 is MNHNY and CDR2 is SVGAGI in the germline V gene (reference sequence). The CDR3 is 12 residues long. V was cut by 0 bases and J by 5 bases, with 5 bases left in between. The CDR3: CASSYSTDEQYF. The CDR3 DNA reads as TGTGCCAGCAGTTACTCTACTGACGAGCAGTACTTC.

This clone was picked up a small number of times. The V gene is TRBV2, the J gene TRBJ1-5; a possible D gene is TRBD1 (5 bases). Germline assignment: CDR1 SNHLY and CDR2 FYNNEI. The CDR3 covers 14 residues. The germline V and J ends were trimmed by 4 bases and 2 bases, with 9 bases remaining between them. The CDR3 sequence is CASSGGARNQPQHF. The CDR3 DNA follows: TGTGCCAGCAGTGGCGGGGCGCGCAATCAGCCCCAGCATTTT. The variable domain in full, with the rest retrieved from reference TRBV2 and TRBJ1-5, is EPEVTQTPSHQVTQMGQEVILRCVPISNHLYFYWYRQILGQKVEFLVSFYNNEISEKSEIFDDQFSVERPDGSNFTLKIRSTKLEDSAMYFCASSGGARNQPQHFGDGTRLSIL.

This chain connects TRBV9 to TRBJ1-2; maybe TRBD1 (6 bases). With 3 bases removed from V and 4 bases from J, the gap between germline ends came to 19 bases. Germline V gene lookup returns CDR1 SGDLS and CDR2 YYNGEE. CDR3 length: 16 amino acids. CDR3 DNA sequence: TGTGCCAGCAGCGCCGAGACAAGGACAGTACCCTATGGCTACACCTTC. It yields the protein CASSAETRTVPYGYTF.

V is TRBV11-3 and J is TRBJ1-2; D gene unclear. Germline CDR1 and CDR2: SGHNT and YENEEA. Trimming removed 5 bases at V and 6 bases at J, with 16 bases between. CDR3 size: 14 residues. CDR3 nucleotide sequence: TGTGCCAGCAGCCGGCGGGGTAGCGATGATGGCTACACCTTC. Encoded protein: CASSRRGSDDGYTF.

The chain combines TRBV13 with TRBJ1-2; D gene unclear. V lost 0 bases and J lost 0, with 5 bases in between. CDR1 and CDR2 (germline): PRHDT, FYEKMQ (reference sequence). There are 14 residues in the CDR3. Here the CDR3 DNA reads TGTGCCAGCAGCTTAGGGCGGACTAACTATGGCTACACCTTC. It specifies CASSLGRTNYGYTF.

This rearrangement joins TRBV18 to TRBJ1-4, with D uncertain. With 1 base removed from V and 10 bases from J, the gap between germline ends came to 13 bases. Germline V CDR1 and CDR2: KGHSH, LQKENI. The CDR3 totals 14 residues. The CDR3 nucleotides read TGTGCCAGCTCACCACAGGAGTCCAATTCAAAACTGTTTTTT. Its protein product is CASSPQESNSKLFF.

This sequence joins TRBV7-2 and TRBJ2-5; weak D call: TRBD1 (5 bases). The CDR3 is 16 amino acids. CDR1 and CDR2 from the germline V gene are SGHTA and FQGNSA. The V and J ends lost 1 base and 5 bases respectively, with 17 bases between them. CDR3 sequence: CASSLVARLKGETQYF. In DNA form, the CDR3 reads TGTGCCAGCAGCTTAGTTGCCAGGCTAAAGGGGGAGACCCAGTACTTC.

This clone was found a few times. The chain combines TRBV15 with TRBJ2-2; D may be TRBD1 (6 bases). Germline CDR1 reads LNHNV; CDR2 reads YYDKDF (reference sequence). The CDR3 contains 14 residues. V was cut by 4 bases and J by 0 bases, with 6 bases left in between. CDR3 coding DNA: TGTGCCACCAGCAACAGGGCGAACACCGGGGAGCTGTTTTTT. It yields the protein CATSNRANTGELFF.